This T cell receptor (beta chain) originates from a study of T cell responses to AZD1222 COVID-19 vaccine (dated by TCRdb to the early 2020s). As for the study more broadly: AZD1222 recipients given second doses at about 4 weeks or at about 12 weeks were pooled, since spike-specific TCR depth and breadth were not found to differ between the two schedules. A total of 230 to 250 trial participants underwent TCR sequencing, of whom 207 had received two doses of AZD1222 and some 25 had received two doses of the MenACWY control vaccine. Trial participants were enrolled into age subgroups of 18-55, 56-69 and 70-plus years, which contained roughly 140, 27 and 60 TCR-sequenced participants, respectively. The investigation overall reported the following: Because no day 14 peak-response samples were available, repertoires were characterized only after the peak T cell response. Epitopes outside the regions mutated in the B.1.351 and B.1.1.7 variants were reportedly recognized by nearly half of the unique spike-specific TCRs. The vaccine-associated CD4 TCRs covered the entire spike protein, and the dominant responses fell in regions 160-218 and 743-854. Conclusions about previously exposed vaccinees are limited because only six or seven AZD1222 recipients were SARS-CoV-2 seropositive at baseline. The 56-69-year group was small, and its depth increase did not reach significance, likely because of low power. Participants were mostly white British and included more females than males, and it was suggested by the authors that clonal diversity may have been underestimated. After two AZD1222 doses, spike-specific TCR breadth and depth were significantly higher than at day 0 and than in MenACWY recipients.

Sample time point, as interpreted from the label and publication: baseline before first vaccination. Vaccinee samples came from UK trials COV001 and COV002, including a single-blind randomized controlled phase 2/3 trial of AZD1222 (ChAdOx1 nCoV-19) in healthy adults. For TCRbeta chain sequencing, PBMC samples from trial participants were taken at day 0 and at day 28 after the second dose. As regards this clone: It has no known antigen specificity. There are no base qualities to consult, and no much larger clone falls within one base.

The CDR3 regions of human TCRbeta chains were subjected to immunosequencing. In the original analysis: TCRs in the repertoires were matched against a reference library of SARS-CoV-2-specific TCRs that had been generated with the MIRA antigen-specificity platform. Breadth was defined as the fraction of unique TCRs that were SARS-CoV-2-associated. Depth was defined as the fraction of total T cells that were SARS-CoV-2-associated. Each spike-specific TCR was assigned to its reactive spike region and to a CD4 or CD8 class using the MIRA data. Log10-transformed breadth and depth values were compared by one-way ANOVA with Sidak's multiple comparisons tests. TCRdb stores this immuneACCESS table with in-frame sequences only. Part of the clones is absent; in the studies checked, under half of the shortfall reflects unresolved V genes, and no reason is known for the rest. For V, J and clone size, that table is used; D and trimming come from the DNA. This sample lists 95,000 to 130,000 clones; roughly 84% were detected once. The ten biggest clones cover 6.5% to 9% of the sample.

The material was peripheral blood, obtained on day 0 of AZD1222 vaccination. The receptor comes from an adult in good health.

The CDR3 has the sequence CASSLVATEAFF. In nucleotide form, the sequence is TGTGCCAGCAGCTTGGTAGCCACTGAAGCTTTCTTT. The sequence joins TRBV5-4 to TRBJ1-1; the D segment cannot be called with confidence. The junction carries 4 bases between V and J, which are trimmed by 0 bases and 4 bases respectively. Taken from the germline V gene (reference sequence), the CDR1 and CDR2 loops are SGHNT and YYREEE. CDR3 length: 12 amino acids, cysteine to phenylalanine. Just CDR3 DNA is preserved here, 36 bases in frame from base 1.